This T cell receptor (beta chain) was sequenced in a study of shared clonotypes between healthy human individuals. Findings of the study overall: Sampling covered nothing but blood. Tissue TCR repertoires likely differ from those found in blood. Limited genetic and exposure-history diversity came from having few donors.

In regard to this clone: Its specificity is unknown.

Libraries were prepared by immunoSEQ multiplex PCR; TCRdb keeps only in-frame clonotypes and omits some of them. The sample holds a few million clones, roughly 90% seen once. Germline assignment: CDR1 MNHEY and CDR2 SMNVEV (reference sequence). Trimming took 5 bases from V and 4 from J, leaving 15 bases between them. The CDR3 is made up of 15 amino acids. A CD45RA-negative memory subset and a CD45RA+ naive subset were separated from the CD4+ cells. V and J are TRBV27 and TRBJ1-3; D gene ambiguous. The source of this sequence is a man between 18 and 29 years old in good health. Some clones in this sample may be carry-over from other donors' samples. The material sequenced was naive CD4+ T cells from PBMCs. The subset here: CD45RA+ positively selected. CDR3 in DNA: TGTGCCAGCAGTCCCACTCCGGGGAGAGGAAACACCATATATTTT. Protein sequence: CASSPTPGRGNTIYF.